This TCR beta chain was profiled in a study of blood T cells in healthy people across ages. Germline CDR1 is SGHVS and CDR2 is FQNEAQ. Trimming cost V 4 bases and J 1 base, with 16 bases left between them. The CDR3 consists of 16 residues. Study results and limitations: It was the long-lived donors that had more naive CD4+ cells and higher diversity than aged donors. Per million T cells, TCR beta diversity dropped about linearly as age rose.

Then a second PCR, running about 6 to 12 cycles, was carried out with a sample-barcoded 5' primer and a J-beta primer mix. In TCRdb, the 5' RACE reads were re-called with MiXCR into one record per CDR3 protein. This sample has 630,000 or so distinct CDR3 sequences; roughly 30% occur once, and the top ten carry about 16%. Comment on this clonotype: Its antigen is unknown.

The sequence was collected from an elderly woman in good health. The chain has TRBV7-8 and TRBJ1-1, with D possibly being TRBD1 (5 bases). Sequenced input: blood. DNA of the CDR3: TGTGCCAGCAGCTCCCCCGGAGGGGCCCCGAACACTGAAGCTTTCTTT. Encoded protein: CASSSPGGAPNTEAFF.